The table lists the clone carrying this TCR beta chain with a count of one. This specimen comes from a study of blood T cells in healthy people across ages. Together with a sample-barcoded 5' primer, a J-beta primer mix was included in a second PCR lasting roughly 6 to 12 cycles. Using its own MiXCR run on the 5' RACE reads, TCRdb lists one record per CDR3 protein. This sample has around 1.5 million distinct CDR3 sequences, with roughly 40% found just once. Trimming at V came to 0 bases and at J to 11 bases, leaving 16 bases not matched to a gene. This CDR3 spans 17 amino acids. Looked up from germline, CDR1 is SGHRS and CDR2 is YFSETQ.

The source material was blood. The rearrangement joins TRBV5-1 to TRBJ2-5; the match to TRBD2 covers 10 bases. This clonotype was obtained from a woman aged 18 to 35 in good health. The CDR3 coding sequence is TGCGCCAGCAGCTTGGCGGATACTAGCGGGGCCAGGGATGAGCAGTACTTC. Translation gives CASSLADTSGARDEQYF.